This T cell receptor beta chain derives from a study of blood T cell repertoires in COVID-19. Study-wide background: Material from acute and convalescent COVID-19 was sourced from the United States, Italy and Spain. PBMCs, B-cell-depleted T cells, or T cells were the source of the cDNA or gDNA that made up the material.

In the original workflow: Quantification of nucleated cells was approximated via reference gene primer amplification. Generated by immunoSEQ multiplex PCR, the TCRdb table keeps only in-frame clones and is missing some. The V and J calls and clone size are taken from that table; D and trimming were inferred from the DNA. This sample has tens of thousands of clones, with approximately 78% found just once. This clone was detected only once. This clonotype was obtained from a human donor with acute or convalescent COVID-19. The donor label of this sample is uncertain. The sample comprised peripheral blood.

Written as DNA, the CDR3 is TGTGCCAGCAGCTTAGTAGCGGGTGATAACACTGAAGCTTTCTTT. Its protein product is CASSLVAGDNTEAFF. The chain carries TRBV7-2 and TRBJ1-1; D remains unclear. V lost 1 base to trimming and J lost 2 bases, with 11 bases between them. The CDR3 consists of 15 residues. Germline CDR1 SGHTA, CDR2 FQGNSA.